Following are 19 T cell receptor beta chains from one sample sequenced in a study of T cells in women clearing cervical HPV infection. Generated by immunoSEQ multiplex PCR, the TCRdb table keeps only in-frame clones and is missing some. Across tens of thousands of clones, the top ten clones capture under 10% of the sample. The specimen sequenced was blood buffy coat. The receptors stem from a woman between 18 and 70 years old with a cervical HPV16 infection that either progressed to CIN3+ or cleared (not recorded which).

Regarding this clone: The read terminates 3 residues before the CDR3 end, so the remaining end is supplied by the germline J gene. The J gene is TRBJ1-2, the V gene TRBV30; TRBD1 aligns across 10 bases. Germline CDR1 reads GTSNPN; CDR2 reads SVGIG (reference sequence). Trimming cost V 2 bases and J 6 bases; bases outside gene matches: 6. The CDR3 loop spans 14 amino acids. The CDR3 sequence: CAWSYSGTGDGYTF. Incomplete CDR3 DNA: TGTGCCTGGAGTTATTCCGGGACAGGGGATGGC.

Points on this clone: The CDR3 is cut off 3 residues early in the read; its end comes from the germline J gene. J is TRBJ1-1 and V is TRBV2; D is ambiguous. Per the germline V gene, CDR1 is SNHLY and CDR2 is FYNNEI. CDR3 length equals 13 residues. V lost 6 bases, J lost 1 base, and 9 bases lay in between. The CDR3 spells CASRRVRNTEAFF. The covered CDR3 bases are TGTGCCAGCAGGAGGGTTCGGAACACTGAA. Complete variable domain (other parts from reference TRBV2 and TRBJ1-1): EPEVTQTPSHQVTQMGQEVILRCVPISNHLYFYWYRQILGQKVEFLVSFYNNEISEKSEIFDDQFSVERPDGSNFTLKIRSTKLEDSAMYFCASRRVRNTEAFFGQGTRLTVV.

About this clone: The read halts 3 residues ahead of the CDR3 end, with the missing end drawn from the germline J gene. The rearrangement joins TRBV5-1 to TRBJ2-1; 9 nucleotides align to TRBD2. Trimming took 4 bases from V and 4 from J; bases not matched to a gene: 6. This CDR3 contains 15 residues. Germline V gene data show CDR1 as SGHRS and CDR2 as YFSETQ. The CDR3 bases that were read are TGCGCCAGCAGCCCAGCGGGAGGAGGGTACAATGAG. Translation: CASSPAGGGYNE. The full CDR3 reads CASSPAGGGYNEQFF. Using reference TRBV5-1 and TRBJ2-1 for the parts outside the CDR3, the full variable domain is KAGVTQTPRYLIKTRGQQVTLSCSPISGHRSVSWYQQTPGQGLQFLFEYFSETQRNKGNFPGRFSGRQFSNSRSEMNVSTLELGDSALYLCASSPAGGGYNEQFFGPGTRLTVL.

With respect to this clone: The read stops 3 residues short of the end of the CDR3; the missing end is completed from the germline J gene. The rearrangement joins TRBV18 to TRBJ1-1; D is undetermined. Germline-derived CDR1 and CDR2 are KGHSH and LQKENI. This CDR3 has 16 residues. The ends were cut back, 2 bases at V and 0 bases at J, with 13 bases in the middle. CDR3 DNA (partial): TGTGCCAGCTCACCAGGAACAGCAACCTTGAACACTGAA. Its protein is CASSPGTATLNTE. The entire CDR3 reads CASSPGTATLNTEAFF.

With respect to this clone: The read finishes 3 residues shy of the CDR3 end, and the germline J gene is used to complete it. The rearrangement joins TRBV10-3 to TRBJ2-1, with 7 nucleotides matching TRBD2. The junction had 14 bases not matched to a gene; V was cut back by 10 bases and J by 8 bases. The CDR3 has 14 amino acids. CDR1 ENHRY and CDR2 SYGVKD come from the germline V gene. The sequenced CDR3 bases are TGTGCCACCGATTTTGGGGCGGCGGGGGATGAG. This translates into CATDFGAAGDE. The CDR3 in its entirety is CATDFGAAGDEQFF.

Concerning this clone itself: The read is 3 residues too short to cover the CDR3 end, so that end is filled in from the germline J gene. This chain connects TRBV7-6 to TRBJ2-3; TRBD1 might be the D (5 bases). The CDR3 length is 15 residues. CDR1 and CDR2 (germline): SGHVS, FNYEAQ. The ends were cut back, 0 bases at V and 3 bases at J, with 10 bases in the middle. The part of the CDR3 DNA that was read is TGTGCCAGCAGCTTAGCTCTGGGGCGAACAGATACG. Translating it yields CASSLALGRTDT. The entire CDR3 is CASSLALGRTDTQYF.

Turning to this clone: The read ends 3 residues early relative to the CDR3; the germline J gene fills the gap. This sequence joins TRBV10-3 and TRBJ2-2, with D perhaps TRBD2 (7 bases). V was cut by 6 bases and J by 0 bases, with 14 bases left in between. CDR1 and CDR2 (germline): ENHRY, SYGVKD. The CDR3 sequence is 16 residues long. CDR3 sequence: CAIRGGGTPNTGELFF. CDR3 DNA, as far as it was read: TGTGCCATCAGAGGGGGGGGGACACCGAACACCGGGGAG.

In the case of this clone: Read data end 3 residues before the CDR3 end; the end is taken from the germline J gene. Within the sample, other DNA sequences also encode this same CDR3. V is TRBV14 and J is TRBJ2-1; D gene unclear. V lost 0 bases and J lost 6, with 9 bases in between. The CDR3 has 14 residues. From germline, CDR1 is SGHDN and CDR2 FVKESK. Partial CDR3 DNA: TGTGCCAGCAGCCAAGATCAACTCGTCAATGAG. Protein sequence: CASSQDQLVNE. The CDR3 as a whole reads CASSQDQLVNEQFF.

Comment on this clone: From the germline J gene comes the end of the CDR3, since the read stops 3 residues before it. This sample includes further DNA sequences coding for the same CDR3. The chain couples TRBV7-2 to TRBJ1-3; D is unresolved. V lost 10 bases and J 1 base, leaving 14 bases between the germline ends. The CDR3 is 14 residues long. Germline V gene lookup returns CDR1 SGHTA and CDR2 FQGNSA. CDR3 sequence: CATGLSNSGNTIYF. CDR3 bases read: TGTGCCACCGGACTGTCTAATTCTGGAAACACC.

The sequenced part of the CDR3 DNA is TGTGCCAGTAGTTTCACTAGCGGGGCTGTAACAGATACG. Amino acid sequence: CASSFTSGAVTDT. The CDR3, in full, reads CASSFTSGAVTDTQYF. The chain employs TRBV19 and TRBJ2-3; 10 nucleotides align to TRBD2. The CDR3 is cut off 3 residues early in the read; its end comes from the germline J gene. The CDR3 consists of 16 residues. J lost 3 bases, V lost 5 bases, and 8 bases had no gene match. Germline CDR1 LNHDA, CDR2 SQIVND (reference sequence).

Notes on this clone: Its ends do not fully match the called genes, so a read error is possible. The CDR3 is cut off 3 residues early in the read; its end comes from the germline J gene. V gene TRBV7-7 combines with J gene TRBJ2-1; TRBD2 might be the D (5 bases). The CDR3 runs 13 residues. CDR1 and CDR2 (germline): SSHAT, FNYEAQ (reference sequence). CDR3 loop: CASSFGGYNEQFF. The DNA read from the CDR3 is TGTGCTAGCAGCTTCGGCGGGTACAATGAG.

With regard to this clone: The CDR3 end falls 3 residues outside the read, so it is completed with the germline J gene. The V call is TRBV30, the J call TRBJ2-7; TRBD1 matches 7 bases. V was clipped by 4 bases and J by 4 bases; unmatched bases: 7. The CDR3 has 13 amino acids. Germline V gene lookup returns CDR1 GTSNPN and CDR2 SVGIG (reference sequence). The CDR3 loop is CAWKGRGSYEQYF. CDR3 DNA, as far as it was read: TGTGCCTGGAAGGGCAGGGGGTCTTACGAG.

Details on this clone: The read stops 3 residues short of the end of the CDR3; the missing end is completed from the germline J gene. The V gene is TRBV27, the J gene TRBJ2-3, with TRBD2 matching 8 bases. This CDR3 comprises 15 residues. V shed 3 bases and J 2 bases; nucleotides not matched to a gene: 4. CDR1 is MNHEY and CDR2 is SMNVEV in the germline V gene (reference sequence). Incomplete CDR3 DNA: TGTGCCAGCAGTTTCACTAGCGGCTACACAGATACG. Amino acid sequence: CASSFTSGYTDT. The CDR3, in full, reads CASSFTSGYTDTQYF.

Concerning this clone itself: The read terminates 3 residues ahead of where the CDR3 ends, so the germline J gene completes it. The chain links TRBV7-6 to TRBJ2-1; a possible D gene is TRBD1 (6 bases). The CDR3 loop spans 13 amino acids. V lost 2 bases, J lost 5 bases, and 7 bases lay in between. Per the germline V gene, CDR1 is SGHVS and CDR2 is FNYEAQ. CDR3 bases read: TGTGCCAGCAGCTTACGACAGGACAATGAG. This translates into CASSLRQDNE. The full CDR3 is CASSLRQDNEQFF.

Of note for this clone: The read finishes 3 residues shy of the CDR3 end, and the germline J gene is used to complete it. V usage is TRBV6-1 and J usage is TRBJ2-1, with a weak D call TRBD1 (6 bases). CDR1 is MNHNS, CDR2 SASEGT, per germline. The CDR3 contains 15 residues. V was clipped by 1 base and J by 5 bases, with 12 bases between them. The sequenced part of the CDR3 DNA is TGTGCCAGCAGTGAAGTACCGGACAGAAACAATGAG. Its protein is CASSEVPDRNNE. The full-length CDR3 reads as CASSEVPDRNNEQFF.

This CDR3 reads CASSMGDRGFLNEQFF. CDR3 DNA, as far as it was read: TGTGCCAGTAGTATGGGAGACAGGGGGTTTCTCAATGAG. The chain couples TRBV19 to TRBJ2-1; 9 bases align to TRBD1. The missing CDR3 end, 3 residues past where the read stops, is filled in from the germline J gene. The J segment lost 6 bases and the V segment lost 3 bases, leaving 9 bases of the junction unmatched. This CDR3 has 16 residues. CDR1 and CDR2 (germline): LNHDA, SQIVND (reference sequence).

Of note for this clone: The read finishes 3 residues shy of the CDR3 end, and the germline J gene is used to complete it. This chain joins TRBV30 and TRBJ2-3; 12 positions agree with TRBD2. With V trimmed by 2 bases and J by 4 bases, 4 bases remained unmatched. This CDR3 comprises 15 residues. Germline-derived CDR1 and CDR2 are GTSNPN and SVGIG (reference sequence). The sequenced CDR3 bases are TGTGCCTGGAGTAACCGACTAGCGGGGGCAGATACG. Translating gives CAWSNRLAGADT. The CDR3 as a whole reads CAWSNRLAGADTQYF.

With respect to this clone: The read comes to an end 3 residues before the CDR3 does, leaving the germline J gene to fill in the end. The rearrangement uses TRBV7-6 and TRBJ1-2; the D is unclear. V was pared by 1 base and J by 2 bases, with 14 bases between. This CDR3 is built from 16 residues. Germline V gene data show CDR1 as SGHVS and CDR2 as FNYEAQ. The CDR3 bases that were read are TGTGCCAGCAGCTTAGGCCCCTGGCAGGCCAACTATGGC. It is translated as CASSLGPWQANYG. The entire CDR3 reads CASSLGPWQANYGYTF.

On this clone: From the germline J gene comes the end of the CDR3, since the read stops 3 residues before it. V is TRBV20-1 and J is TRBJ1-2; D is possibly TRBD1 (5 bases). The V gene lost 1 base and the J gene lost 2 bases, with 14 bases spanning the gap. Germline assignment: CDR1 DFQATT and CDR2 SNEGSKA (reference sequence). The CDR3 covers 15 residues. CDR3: CSARAATGFNYGYTF. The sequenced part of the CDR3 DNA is TGCAGTGCTAGAGCGGCCACAGGCTTCAACTATGGC.